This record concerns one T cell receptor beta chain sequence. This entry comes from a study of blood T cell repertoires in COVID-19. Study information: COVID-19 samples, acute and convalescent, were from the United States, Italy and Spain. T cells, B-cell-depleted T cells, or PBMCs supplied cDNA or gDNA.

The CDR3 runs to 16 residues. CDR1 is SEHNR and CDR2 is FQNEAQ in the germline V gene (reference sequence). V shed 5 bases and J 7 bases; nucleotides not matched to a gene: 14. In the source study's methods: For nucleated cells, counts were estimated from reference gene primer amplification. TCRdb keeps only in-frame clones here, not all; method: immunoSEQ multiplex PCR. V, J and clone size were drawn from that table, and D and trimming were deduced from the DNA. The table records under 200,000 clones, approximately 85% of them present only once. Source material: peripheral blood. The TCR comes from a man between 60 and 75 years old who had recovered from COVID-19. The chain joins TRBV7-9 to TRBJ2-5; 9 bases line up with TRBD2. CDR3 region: CASSATGKRGEGTQYF. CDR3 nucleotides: TGTGCCAGCAGCGCCACCGGGAAGCGGGGGGAAGGGACCCAGTACTTC.